This T cell receptor (beta chain) was captured by sequencing in a study of cytomegalovirus exposure and HLA in healthy donors. A multiplex PCR was run with 60 Vbeta primers and 13 Jbeta primers. Repertoires were generated with immunoSEQ multiplex PCR, while TCRdb's copy carries only in-frame clones and drops some. The table includes 100,000 to 120,000 clones, around 73% detected once. Trimming at V came to 7 bases and at J to 6 bases, leaving 5 bases not matched to a gene. Germline values: CDR1 LGHNT, CDR2 FRNRAP. The CDR3 spans 13 residues. The sequence came from a woman aged 25 to 39 in good health and CMV-seropositive. The specimen sequenced was PBMCs. The V gene is TRBV12-5, the J gene TRBJ2-7, with TRBD1 matching 11 bases. The CDR3 loop is CASEGQGALEQYF. In DNA form, the CDR3 reads TGTGCTAGTGAAGGACAGGGGGCCCTCGAGCAGTACTTC.